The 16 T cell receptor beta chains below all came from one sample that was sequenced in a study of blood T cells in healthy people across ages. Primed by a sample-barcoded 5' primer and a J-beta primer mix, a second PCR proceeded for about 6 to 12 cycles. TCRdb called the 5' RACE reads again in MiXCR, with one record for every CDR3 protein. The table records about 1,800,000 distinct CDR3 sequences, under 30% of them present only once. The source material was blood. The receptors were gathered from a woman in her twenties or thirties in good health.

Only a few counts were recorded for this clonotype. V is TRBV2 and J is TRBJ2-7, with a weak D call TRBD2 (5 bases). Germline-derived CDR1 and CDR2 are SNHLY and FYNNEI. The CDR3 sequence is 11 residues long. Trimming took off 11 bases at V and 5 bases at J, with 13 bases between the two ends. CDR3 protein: CAGSDGDEQYF. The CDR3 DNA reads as TGTGCCGGATCAGACGGGGACGAGCAGTACTTC.

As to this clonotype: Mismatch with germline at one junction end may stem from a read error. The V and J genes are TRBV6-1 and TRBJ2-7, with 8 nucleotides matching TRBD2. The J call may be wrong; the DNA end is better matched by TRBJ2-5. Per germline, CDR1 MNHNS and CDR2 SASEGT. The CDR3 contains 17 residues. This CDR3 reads CASNEMVRLAGKETQYF. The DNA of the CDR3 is TGTGCCAGCAATGAAATGGTTAGGCTAGCGGGCAAAGAGACCCAGTACTTC.

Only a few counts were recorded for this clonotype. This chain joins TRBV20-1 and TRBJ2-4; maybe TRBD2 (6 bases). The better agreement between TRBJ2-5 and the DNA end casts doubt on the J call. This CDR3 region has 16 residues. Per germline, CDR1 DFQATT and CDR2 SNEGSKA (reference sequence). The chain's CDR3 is CSASPASRGFLETQYF. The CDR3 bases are TGCAGTGCTAGTCCGGCCAGCCGGGGGTTTCTTGAGACCCAGTACTTC.

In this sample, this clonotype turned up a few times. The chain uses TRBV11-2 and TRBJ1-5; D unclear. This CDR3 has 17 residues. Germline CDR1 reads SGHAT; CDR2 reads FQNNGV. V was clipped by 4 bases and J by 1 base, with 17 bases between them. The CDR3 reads CASSSILGLGSNQPQHF. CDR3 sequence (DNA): TGTGCCAGCAGCTCAATCCTCGGGCTGGGAAGCAATCAGCCCCAGCATTTT.

CDR3 DNA sequence: TGTGCCAGCAGTTTGGGGGACAGGGGGTCTTCGAACACCGGGGAGCTGTTTTTT. Its protein product is CASSLGDRGSSNTGELFF. The chain uses TRBV12-3 or TRBV12-4 and TRBJ2-2; 11 bases match TRBD1. This CDR3 is built from 18 residues. With 3 bases clipped from V and 0 bases from J, the junction kept 6 bases outside the gene matches.

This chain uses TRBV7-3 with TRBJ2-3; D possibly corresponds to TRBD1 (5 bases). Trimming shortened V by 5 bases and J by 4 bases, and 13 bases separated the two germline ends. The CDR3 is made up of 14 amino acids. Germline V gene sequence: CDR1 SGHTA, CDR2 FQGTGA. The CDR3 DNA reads TGTGCCAGCAGCCCCGGACAACCAGCAGATACGCAGTATTTT. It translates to CASSPGQPADTQYF.

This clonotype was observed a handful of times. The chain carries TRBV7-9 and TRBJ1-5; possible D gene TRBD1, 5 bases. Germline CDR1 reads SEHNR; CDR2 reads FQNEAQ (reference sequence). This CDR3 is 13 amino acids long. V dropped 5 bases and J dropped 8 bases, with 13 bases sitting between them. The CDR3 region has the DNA TGTGCCAGCAGCCGGGGCCCGATGGAGCCCCAGCATTTT. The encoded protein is CASSRGPMEPQHF.

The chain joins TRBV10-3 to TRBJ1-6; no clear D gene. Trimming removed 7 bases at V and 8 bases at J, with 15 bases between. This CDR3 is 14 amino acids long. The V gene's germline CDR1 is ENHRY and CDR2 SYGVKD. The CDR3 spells CAITRRPVDSPLHF. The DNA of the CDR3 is TGTGCCATCACCCGACGTCCGGTGGATTCACCCCTCCACTTT.

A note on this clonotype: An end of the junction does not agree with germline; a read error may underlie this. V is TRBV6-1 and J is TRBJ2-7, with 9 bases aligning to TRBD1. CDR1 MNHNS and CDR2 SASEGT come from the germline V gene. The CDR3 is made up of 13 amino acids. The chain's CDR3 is CASRDRGRYGQYF. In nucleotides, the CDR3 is TGTGCCAGCAGGGACAGGGGTCGCTACGGGCAGTACTTC.

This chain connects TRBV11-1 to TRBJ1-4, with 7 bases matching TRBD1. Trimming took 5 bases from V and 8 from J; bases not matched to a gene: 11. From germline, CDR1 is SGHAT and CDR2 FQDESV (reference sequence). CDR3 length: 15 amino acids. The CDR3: CASSARQGGEEKLFF. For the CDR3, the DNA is TGTGCCAGCAGCGCACGACAGGGTGGCGAAGAAAAACTGTTTTTT.

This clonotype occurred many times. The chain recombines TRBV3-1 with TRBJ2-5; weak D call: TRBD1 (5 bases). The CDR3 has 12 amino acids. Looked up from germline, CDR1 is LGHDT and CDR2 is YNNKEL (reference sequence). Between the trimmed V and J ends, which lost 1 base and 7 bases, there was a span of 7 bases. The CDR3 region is CASSQARVTQYF. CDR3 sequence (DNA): TGTGCCAGCAGCCAAGCCAGGGTGACCCAGTACTTC.

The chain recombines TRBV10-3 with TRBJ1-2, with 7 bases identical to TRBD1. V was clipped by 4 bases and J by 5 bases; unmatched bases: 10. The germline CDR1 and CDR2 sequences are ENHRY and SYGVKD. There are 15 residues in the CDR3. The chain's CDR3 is CAISGSSGQEYGYTF. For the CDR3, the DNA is TGTGCCATCAGTGGGTCGAGCGGACAGGAATATGGCTACACCTTC.

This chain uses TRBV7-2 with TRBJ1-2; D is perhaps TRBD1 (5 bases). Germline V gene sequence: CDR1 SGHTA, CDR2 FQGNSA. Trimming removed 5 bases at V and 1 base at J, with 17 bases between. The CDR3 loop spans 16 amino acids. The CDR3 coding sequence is TGTGCCAGCAGCCCACAGGCCGGGGGGTTTAACTATGGCTACACCTTC. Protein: CASSPQAGGFNYGYTF.

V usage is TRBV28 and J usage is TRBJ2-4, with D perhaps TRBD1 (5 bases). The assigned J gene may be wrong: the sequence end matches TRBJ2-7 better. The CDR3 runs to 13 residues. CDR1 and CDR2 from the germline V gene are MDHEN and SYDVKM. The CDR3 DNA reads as TGTGCCAGCAGTCCACAGGCCCCTATCGAGCAGTACTTC. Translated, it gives CASSPQAPIEQYF.

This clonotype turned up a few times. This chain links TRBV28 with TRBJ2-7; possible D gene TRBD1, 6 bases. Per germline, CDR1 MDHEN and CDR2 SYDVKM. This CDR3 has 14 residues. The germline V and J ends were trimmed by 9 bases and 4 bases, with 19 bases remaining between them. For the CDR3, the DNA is TGTGCCAGTAAGCCCTCCGACAGGTTTTACGAGCAGTACTTC. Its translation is CASKPSDRFYEQYF.

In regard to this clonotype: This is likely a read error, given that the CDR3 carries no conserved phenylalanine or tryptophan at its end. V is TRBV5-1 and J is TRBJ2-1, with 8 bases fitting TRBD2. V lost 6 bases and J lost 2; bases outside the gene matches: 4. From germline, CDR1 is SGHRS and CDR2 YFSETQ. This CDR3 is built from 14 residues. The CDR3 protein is CASTSGGTYNEQFL. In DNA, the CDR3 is TGCGCCAGCACCTCGGGAGGGACCTACAATGAGCAGTTCTTA.